Shown below are 32 T cell receptor beta chains from a single sample sequenced in a study of T cell changes during pregnancy in multiple sclerosis (dated by TCRdb to about 2019). Libraries were prepared through the immunoSEQ multiplex PCR assay. TCRdb obtained this table from immuneACCESS and retained in-frame rearrangements with V and J assigned. These tables miss some clones; where compared with another copy, unresolved V genes account for less than half of the shortfall, and the remainder is unexplained. The sample yields about 75,000 clones; 90% to 95% were counted once. The ten top clones hold less than 0.15% of the sample. The sequences come from CD4+ T cells from peripheral blood mononuclear cells, collected after pregnancy. These receptors all come from a female donor with multiple sclerosis, enrolled in a pregnancy study.

V is TRBV7-2 and J is TRBJ2-7, with 9 bases fitting TRBD1. Germline lookup yields CDR1 SGHTA and CDR2 FQGNSA. This CDR3 is built from 15 residues. The J segment lost 1 base and the V segment lost 4 bases, leaving 5 bases of the junction unmatched. Written as DNA, the CDR3 is TGTGCCAGCAGCTCACCGGGACAGGGTTCCTACGAGCAGTACTTC. Its translation: CASSSPGQGSYEQYF. The full variable domain, in which reference TRBV7-2 and TRBJ2-7 provide the parts outside the CDR3, is GAGVSQSPSNKVTEKGKDVELRCDPISGHTALYWYRQSLGQGLEFLIYFQGNSAPDKSGLPSDRFSAERTGGSVSTLTIQRTQQEDSAVYLCASSSPGQGSYEQYFGPGTRLTVT.

The chain combines TRBV11-1 with TRBJ2-2; D is unclear. The CDR3 is 16 residues long. Trimming cost V 4 bases and J 2 bases, with 14 bases left between them. CDR1 and CDR2 (germline): SGHAT, FQDESV (reference sequence). The CDR3, as DNA: TGTGCCAGCAGCTCCCAACCGAGTCTAAACACCGGGGAGCTGTTTTTT. Amino acid sequence: CASSSQPSLNTGELFF.

This chain uses TRBV6-5 with TRBJ1-2; 7 bases are a match to TRBD1. CDR1 MNHEY and CDR2 SVGAGI come from the germline V gene. V lost 6 bases, J lost 3 bases, and 7 bases stayed unmatched. The CDR3 consists of 14 residues. CDR3 loop: CASSWATGDYGYTF. Written as DNA, the CDR3 is TGTGCCAGCAGCTGGGCCACAGGGGACTATGGCTACACCTTC.

The chain recombines TRBV28 with TRBJ1-2, with a possible D match to TRBD1 (5 bases). Trimming cost V 6 bases and J 8 bases, with 13 bases left between them. Germline V gene lookup returns CDR1 MDHEN and CDR2 SYDVKM. The CDR3 is 12 residues long. CDR3 coding DNA: TGTGCCAGCAGGACGCCAGGGTTGGGCTACACCTTC. It codes for CASRTPGLGYTF.

The rearrangement joins TRBV18 to TRBJ2-2; 7 bases are shared with TRBD1. V was pared by 6 bases and J by 3 bases, with 7 bases of the junction left unmatched. The CDR3 runs 15 residues. Germline V lookup: CDR1 KGHSH, CDR2 LQKENI. The CDR3 protein is CASSLDRADTGELFF. The CDR3, as DNA: TGTGCCAGCTCCCTCGACAGGGCCGACACCGGGGAGCTGTTTTTT.

This clone was seen just once. This chain uses TRBV5-6 with TRBJ2-7, with D unresolved. The CDR3 totals 15 residues. Trimming left V 4 bases short and J 4 bases short, with 18 bases between. Germline V gene data show CDR1 as SGHDT and CDR2 as YYEEEE. CDR3 amino acids: CASSRGYNGAYEQYF. The CDR3 nucleotides are TGTGCCAGCAGCCGAGGATACAATGGAGCTTACGAGCAGTACTTC.

This clone was seen only once. The J gene is TRBJ1-4, the V gene TRBV7-2; possibly TRBD1 for D (6 bases). CDR3 length: 17 residues. CDR1 and CDR2 (germline): SGHTA, FQGNSA. Trimming removed 1 base at V and 5 bases at J, with 17 bases between. The chain's CDR3 is CASSLVGTGTRNEKLFF. CDR3 DNA sequence: TGTGCCAGCAGCTTAGTCGGCACAGGGACACGGAATGAAAAACTGTTTTTT.

The rearrangement links TRBV5-6 to TRBJ2-7, with TRBD2 matching over 7 bases. Germline lookup yields CDR1 SGHDT and CDR2 YYEEEE. The junction had 8 bases not matched to a gene; V was cut back by 1 base and J by 7 bases. The CDR3 sequence is 14 residues long. This chain's CDR3 is CASSLWPPGREQYF. In DNA, the CDR3 is TGTGCCAGCAGCTTGTGGCCGCCCGGGAGGGAGCAGTACTTC.

This clone was seen a single time. The V and J genes are TRBV11-3 and TRBJ1-1; 7 nucleotides agree with TRBD1. Germline V gives CDR1 SGHNT, CDR2 YENEEA. The V gene end was trimmed by 3 bases and the J gene end by 0 bases; junction bases not matched to a gene: 4. The CDR3 is made up of 15 amino acids. CDR3 region: CASSFGGGLNTEAFF. The CDR3 coding sequence is TGTGCCAGCAGCTTCGGAGGGGGCCTGAACACTGAAGCTTTCTTT.

V usage is TRBV28 and J usage is TRBJ2-7, with TRBD2 matching over 11 bases. Losses at the gene ends were 3 bases for V and 1 base for J; bases not matched to a gene: 11. The CDR3 spans 18 residues. Per germline, CDR1 MDHEN and CDR2 SYDVKM. CDR3 DNA sequence: TGTGCCAGCAGTTTCCCACGGACTAGCGGGTACTATTCCTACGAGCAGTACTTC. It translates to CASSFPRTSGYYSYEQYF.

The chain is built from TRBV11-2 and TRBJ2-1; D remains ambiguous. V was shortened by 1 base and J by 7 bases, with 5 bases between the two germline ends. CDR1 is SGHAT, CDR2 FQNNGV, per germline. The CDR3 is 12 residues long. CDR3 DNA sequence: TGTGCCAGCAGCTTAGCGCGGAATGAGCAGTTCTTC. Protein product: CASSLARNEQFF.

The table lists this clone with a count of one. The chain uses TRBV28 and TRBJ2-3; the D gene is possibly TRBD2 (6 bases). V was cut by 5 bases and J by 4 bases, with 10 bases left in between. Per the germline V gene, CDR1 is MDHEN and CDR2 is SYDVKM. The CDR3 covers 13 residues. The CDR3 DNA sequence: TGTGCCAGCAGTCCGGGGAGGCCAGATACGCAGTATTTT. This gives the protein CASSPGRPDTQYF.

V is TRBV11-3 and J is TRBJ2-7; 7 bases line up with TRBD2. V was pared by 1 base and J by 2 bases, with 2 bases of the junction left unmatched. CDR1 SGHNT and CDR2 YENEEA come from the germline V gene. The CDR3 has 14 amino acids. CDR3 region: CASSLAAGAYEQYF. CDR3 DNA sequence: TGTGCCAGCAGCTTAGCGGCGGGAGCCTACGAGCAGTACTTC.

This CDR3 reads CASSSPRLATPRAKNIQYF. CDR3 bases: TGTGCCAGCAGCTCTCCGAGACTAGCGACACCCCGAGCCAAAAACATTCAGTACTTC. The V call is TRBV28, the J call TRBJ2-4; 8 nucleotides agree with TRBD2. The CDR3 covers 19 residues. Germline V gives CDR1 MDHEN, CDR2 SYDVKM. V lost 6 bases, J lost 0 bases, and 16 bases stayed unmatched.

The chain combines TRBV29-1 with TRBJ2-1; the match to TRBD2 covers 8 bases. V lost 4 bases, J lost 3 bases, and 5 bases stayed unmatched. This CDR3 is built from 14 residues. Germline CDR1 reads SQVTM; CDR2 reads ANQGSEA. CDR3 DNA sequence: TGCAGCGTTGTCGGGACTAGAGTCTACAATGAGCAGTTCTTC. Translation: CSVVGTRVYNEQFF.

The gene calls are TRBV19 and TRBJ2-1; D not certain. Germline V lookup: CDR1 LNHDA, CDR2 SQIVND (reference sequence). This CDR3 spans 11 amino acids. The V end was cut by 5 bases, the J end by 7 bases, with 6 bases between. CDR3 sequence reads: CASSSQNEQFF. The CDR3 DNA is TGTGCCAGTAGTTCCCAGAATGAGCAGTTCTTC.

This clone was counted once. The chain is built from TRBV28 and TRBJ2-5, with 12 bases identical to TRBD2. V dropped 6 bases and J dropped 5; count of bases not matched to a gene: 7. Per the germline V gene, CDR1 is MDHEN and CDR2 is SYDVKM. The CDR3 runs 15 residues. Written as DNA, the CDR3 is TGTGCCAGCAGCGTCCTAGCGGGAGGGAGGGAGACCCAGTACTTC. This sequence encodes CASSVLAGGRETQYF.

CDR3 DNA sequence: TGTGCCAGTAGGACTGCAGGGGGCACTAATGAAAAACTGTTTTTT. Translated, it gives CASRTAGGTNEKLFF. This chain joins TRBV19 and TRBJ1-4; 8 nucleotides agree with TRBD1. CDR3 length: 15 residues. V gave up 6 bases and J gave up 2 bases; unmatched junction bases: 5. The V gene's germline CDR1 is LNHDA and CDR2 SQIVND (reference sequence).

The chain has TRBV11-2 and TRBJ2-7; D uncertain. Germline V gene sequence: CDR1 SGHAT, CDR2 FQNNGV. Trimming cost V 2 bases and J 6 bases, with 5 bases left between them. The CDR3 is 11 amino acids. CDR3 sequence (DNA): TGTGCCAGCAGCTTAAAAGCCGAGCAGTACTTC. It encodes CASSLKAEQYF.

Only a few counts were recorded for this clone. V and J are TRBV7-9 and TRBJ2-1, with TRBD1 as a possible D gene (6 bases). Trimming cost V 3 bases and J 15 bases, with 18 bases left between them. Looked up from germline, CDR1 is SEHNR and CDR2 is FQNEAQ (reference sequence). The length of the CDR3 is 13 residues. Here the CDR3 reads CASSFRQELRWFF. The DNA of the CDR3 is TGTGCCAGCAGCTTCCGACAGGAATTGAGGTGGTTCTTC.

The chain uses TRBV2 and TRBJ2-1, with D unresolved. Germline lookup yields CDR1 SNHLY and CDR2 FYNNEI. Deletions cut 0 bases from V and 10 bases from J, with 10 bases between. The CDR3 length is 13 residues. For the CDR3, the DNA is TGTGCCAGCAGTGAAGCCCCCCTTATGGAGCAGTTCTTC. As protein: CASSEAPLMEQFF.

The table lists this clone with a count of one. The chain links TRBV28 to TRBJ1-1; a possible D gene is TRBD1 (5 bases). V was clipped by 7 bases and J by 4 bases, with 22 bases between them. The germline CDR1 and CDR2 sequences are MDHEN and SYDVKM. This CDR3 has 16 residues. DNA for the CDR3: TGTGCCAGCACCTACAACTTTGGGGGGTCTGGCACTGAAGCTTTCTTT. The encoded protein is CASTYNFGGSGTEAFF. Full variable domain (remainder filled in from reference TRBV28 and TRBJ1-1): DVKVTQSSRYLVKRTGEKVFLECVQDMDHENMFWYRQDPGLGLRLIYFSYDVKMKEKGDIPEGYSVSREKKERFSLILESASTNQTSMYLCASTYNFGGSGTEAFFGQGTRLTVV.

The genes are TRBV7-2 and TRBJ2-7; 11 positions agree with TRBD2. The CDR3 is 16 residues long. Germline-derived CDR1 and CDR2 are SGHTA and FQGNSA. J was trimmed by 2 bases and V by 2 bases; bases with no gene match: 5. The chain's CDR3 is CASSLFSSGGTYEQYF. The CDR3 coding sequence is TGTGCCAGCAGCTTATTCTCTAGCGGGGGGACCTACGAGCAGTACTTC.

V and J are TRBV19 and TRBJ2-5; the match to TRBD2 covers 10 bases. This CDR3 spans 16 amino acids. Unmatched junction bases numbered 8, after V lost 3 bases and J lost 4 bases. Germline CDR1 LNHDA, CDR2 SQIVND (reference sequence). CDR3 nucleotide sequence: TGTGCCAGTAGTATTCGGCTAGCGGGAGCCCGAGAGACCCAGTACTTC. As protein: CASSIRLAGARETQYF.

The gene calls are TRBV5-1 and TRBJ2-7; D remains unclear. This CDR3 has 13 amino acids. V was shortened by 3 bases and J by 4 bases, with 11 bases between the two germline ends. CDR1 SGHRS and CDR2 YFSETQ come from the germline V gene. The CDR3 coding sequence is TGCGCCAGCAGCTCGCCCCCGGTTTACGAGCAGTACTTC. This sequence encodes CASSSPPVYEQYF.

The chain combines TRBV6-1 with TRBJ2-7, with 10 positions matching TRBD1. This CDR3 is 15 amino acids long. Looked up from germline, CDR1 is MNHNS and CDR2 is SASEGT. V lost 2 bases, J lost 4 bases, and 5 bases stayed unmatched. The CDR3 here is CASSERQGATYEQYF. CDR3 sequence (DNA): TGTGCCAGCAGTGAACGACAGGGGGCAACTTACGAGCAGTACTTC.

This chain uses TRBV27 with TRBJ1-1, with 7 nucleotides matching TRBD1. Trimming cost V 5 bases and J 4 bases; bases outside gene matches: 7. Germline V lookup: CDR1 MNHEY, CDR2 SMNVEV (reference sequence). The CDR3 contains 14 residues. The CDR3, as DNA: TGTGCCAGCAGTGCGCGACAGGGATCCACTGAAGCTTTCTTT. The encoded protein is CASSARQGSTEAFF.

J is TRBJ2-1 and V is TRBV6-5; 13 positions agree with TRBD2. Germline V lookup: CDR1 MNHEY, CDR2 SVGAGI. The CDR3 is 15 amino acids. J gave up 9 bases and V 5 bases, and 7 bases lay outside the gene matches. The CDR3 region is CASSHGLAGDSEQFF. The CDR3 nucleotides read TGTGCCAGCAGTCACGGACTAGCGGGAGATAGTGAGCAGTTCTTC.

J is TRBJ2-3 and V is TRBV4-3; 8 nucleotides line up with TRBD1. Unmatched junction bases numbered 16, after V lost 3 bases and J lost 2 bases. This CDR3 comprises 19 residues. CDR1 and CDR2 from the germline V gene are LGHNA and YSLEER. The CDR3 loop is CASSQTGTGLRPITDTQYF. CDR3 sequence (DNA): TGCGCCAGCAGCCAGACCGGGACAGGCCTCCGTCCCATCACAGATACGCAGTATTTT.

This rearrangement joins TRBV5-1 to TRBJ1-2, with 10 bases matching TRBD1. Trimming cost V 2 bases and J 4 bases; bases outside gene matches: 5. Looked up from germline, CDR1 is SGHRS and CDR2 is YFSETQ. The CDR3 covers 15 residues. The CDR3 here is CASSFGQGEVYGYTF. The CDR3 DNA reads as TGCGCCAGCAGCTTCGGACAGGGGGAAGTCTATGGCTACACCTTC.

The chain joins TRBV28 to TRBJ2-7, with D tentatively TRBD1 (6 bases). V gave up 5 bases and J gave up 2 bases, with 10 bases separating them. Germline-derived CDR1 and CDR2 are MDHEN and SYDVKM. CDR3 length: 13 residues. The CDR3 region has the DNA TGTGCCAGCAGTGGACAGCTACCCTACGAGCAGTACTTC. Protein product: CASSGQLPYEQYF.

J is TRBJ1-1 and V is TRBV5-4, with a possible D match to TRBD1 (5 bases). The CDR3 runs 14 residues. Trimming removed 0 bases from V and 5 bases from J, with 11 bases in between. Germline loops: CDR1 SGHNT, CDR2 YYREEE (reference sequence). This CDR3 is CASSLVQVGTEAFF. CDR3 bases: TGTGCCAGCAGCTTGGTACAGGTAGGAACTGAAGCTTTCTTT.